These 14 T cell receptor beta chains came from one sample sequenced in a study of T cell changes during pregnancy in multiple sclerosis. Profiling relied on immunoSEQ multiplex PCR, and the TCRdb table lists in-frame clones only, not all of them. The table has tens of thousands of clones, around 93% seen once. The input for sequencing was CD4+ T cells from peripheral blood mononuclear cells, taken after pregnancy. These receptors came from a female donor with multiple sclerosis, enrolled in a pregnancy study.

The chain carries TRBV19 and TRBJ2-7, with TRBD1 identical over 11 bases. This CDR3 comprises 14 residues. The trim removed 6 bases at V and 7 bases at J, leaving 8 bases unmatched. Germline loops: CDR1 LNHDA, CDR2 SQIVND (reference sequence). This chain's CDR3 is CASRRGQGAREQYF. CDR3 bases: TGTGCCAGTAGGCGAGGACAGGGGGCGCGGGAGCAGTACTTC.

V usage is TRBV6-5 and J usage is TRBJ2-3; D call uncertain. CDR3 length: 14 residues. The germline V gene encodes CDR1 MNHEY and CDR2 SVGAGI. Trimming took off 2 bases at V and 1 base at J, with 7 bases between the two ends. DNA of the CDR3: TGTGCCAGCAGTTACCGGGTCGGCACAGATACGCAGTATTTT. Amino acids: CASSYRVGTDTQYF.

This CDR3 is CASREAGAATGELFF. The CDR3 region has the DNA TGTGCCAGCAGGGAAGCGGGGGCGGCGACCGGGGAGCTGTTTTTT. This rearrangement joins TRBV25-1 to TRBJ2-2; 8 nucleotides align to TRBD2. The CDR3 is made up of 15 amino acids. Looked up from germline, CDR1 is MGHDK and CDR2 is SYGVNS. The V segment lost 6 bases and the J segment 5 bases; nucleotides outside the gene matches: 8. Combining the CDR3 with reference TRBV25-1 and TRBJ2-2 gives the whole variable domain EADIYQTPRYLVIGTGKKITLECSQTMGHDKMYWYQQDPGMELHLIHYSYGVNSTEKGDLSSESTVSRIRTEHFPLTLESARPSHTSQYLCASREAGAATGELFFGEGSRLTVL.

The CDR3 DNA reads TGTGCCAGTAGTATATTGGGCGGACAGGTCCACAATGAGCAGTTCTTC. Amino acid sequence: CASSILGGQVHNEQFF. The rearrangement links TRBV19 to TRBJ2-1; 7 bases are a match to TRBD1. V lost 2 bases and J lost 5; bases outside the gene matches: 9. Looked up from germline, CDR1 is LNHDA and CDR2 is SQIVND (reference sequence). The CDR3 runs to 16 residues.

The chain carries TRBV4-3 and TRBJ1-5; TRBD1 agrees at 7 bases. Germline CDR1 reads LGHNA; CDR2 reads YSLEER. V lost 2 bases, J lost 7 bases, and 8 bases stayed unmatched. The CDR3 covers 15 residues. CDR3 sequence reads: CASSQRLTGWQPQHF. In DNA form, the CDR3 reads TGCGCCAGCAGCCAAAGATTGACAGGGTGGCAGCCCCAGCATTTT.

The V gene is TRBV5-5, the J gene TRBJ2-2, with D possibly matching TRBD1 (6 bases). V lost 2 bases and J lost 1, with 12 bases in between. The CDR3 length is 16 residues. Germline CDR1 is SGHKS and CDR2 is YYEKEE (reference sequence). CDR3 sequence (DNA): TGTGCCAGCAGCTTTCAACAGGGATGGAACACCGGGGAGCTGTTTTTT. Residues: CASSFQQGWNTGELFF.

The genes are TRBV15 and TRBJ1-1; the D gene is possibly TRBD1 (5 bases). There are 17 residues in the CDR3. In germline, CDR1 is LNHNV, CDR2 YYDKDF (reference sequence). V lost 5 bases and J lost 1, with 20 bases in between. The CDR3 loop reads CATSLSAIRASNTEAFF. The DNA for the CDR3 is TGTGCCACCAGCCTCTCTGCCATCAGGGCCTCGAACACTGAAGCTTTCTTT.

Details on this clone: Its ends do not fully match the called genes, so a read error is possible. V is TRBV7-7 and J is TRBJ1-3, with 8 bases aligning to TRBD1. This CDR3 contains 16 residues. Germline CDR1 and CDR2: SSHAT and FNYEAQ (reference sequence). This chain's CDR3 is CASSQPGQGKGNTIYF. The CDR3 nucleotides read TGTGCTAGCAGCCAACCCGGACAGGGAAAGGGAAACACCATATATTTT.

The genes are TRBV6-5 and TRBJ1-2, with TRBD1 identical over 8 bases. The germline V gene encodes CDR1 MNHEY and CDR2 SVGAGI. The CDR3 runs 13 residues. Trimming cost V 5 bases and J 2 bases; bases outside gene matches: 1. DNA of the CDR3: TGTGCCAGCAGTACAGGGGGGAACTATGGCTACACCTTC. Translated, it gives CASSTGGNYGYTF.

The chain joins TRBV7-2 to TRBJ1-2, with 10 bases that match TRBD1. J was trimmed by 4 bases and V by 2 bases; bases with no gene match: 10. The length of the CDR3 is 17 residues. The germline CDR1 and CDR2 sequences are SGHTA and FQGNSA. In DNA, the CDR3 is TGTGCCAGCAGCTTAAAGAGACAGGGGGCCTCGGGCTATGGCTACACCTTC. Translating it yields CASSLKRQGASGYGYTF.

This sequence joins TRBV30 and TRBJ1-6, with 7 bases fitting TRBD1. This CDR3 contains 12 residues. The V and J ends lost 5 bases and 8 bases, in that order; junction bases with no gene match: 3. CDR1 GTSNPN and CDR2 SVGIG come from the germline V gene (reference sequence). CDR3 protein: CAWDRVHSPLHF. The CDR3 coding sequence is TGTGCCTGGGACAGGGTTCATTCACCCCTCCACTTT.

The rearrangement links TRBV5-6 to TRBJ2-7, with 9 nucleotides matching TRBD1. The ends lost 5 bases at V and 2 bases at J; junction bases unmatched: 8. Germline CDR1 and CDR2: SGHDT and YYEEEE. This CDR3 spans 15 amino acids. CDR3 in amino acids: CASRGTGGAPYEQYF. CDR3 sequence (DNA): TGTGCCAGCAGAGGAACAGGGGGCGCACCCTACGAGCAGTACTTC.

This chain uses TRBV7-2 with TRBJ1-2, with D unclear. Trimming took off 2 bases at V and 7 bases at J, with 8 bases between the two ends. This CDR3 contains 12 residues. Looked up from germline, CDR1 is SGHTA and CDR2 is FQGNSA. The CDR3 sequence is CASSLISGGYTF. CDR3 bases: TGTGCCAGCAGCTTAATCTCAGGTGGCTACACCTTC.

The J gene is TRBJ1-1, the V gene TRBV6-6; D ambiguous. The CDR3 consists of 13 residues. The V gene's germline CDR1 is MNHNY and CDR2 SVGAGI (reference sequence). Trimming took 1 base from V and 5 from J, leaving 8 bases between them. The CDR3 sequence: CASSYYSGTEAFF. The CDR3 DNA reads as TGTGCCAGCAGTTACTACAGTGGAACTGAAGCTTTCTTT.